Below, one T cell receptor (beta chain) is given with its context. Its matching antigen is unknown. The CDR3 extends over 16 amino acids. V was trimmed by 1 base and J by 2 bases, leaving 11 bases between them. Germline V CDR1 and CDR2: LNHNV, YYDKDF (reference sequence). This sample was taken from a study of T cell responses to AZD1222 COVID-19 vaccine. Background on the study: Doses given second, at about 4 or about 12 weeks, were pooled. Study-level results: Clonal diversity may have been underestimated, and the donors were mostly white British, with more females than males. Spike-specific TCR breadth and depth were elevated following two AZD1222 doses.

Generated by immunoSEQ multiplex PCR, the TCRdb table keeps only in-frame clones and is missing some. The repertoire holds more than 100,000 clones, with roughly nine tenths as singletons. This specimen was peripheral blood, taken on day 0 of AZD1222 vaccination. The receptor comes from an adult in good health. This rearrangement joins TRBV15 to TRBJ2-2; D might be TRBD1 (6 bases). In DNA form, the CDR3 reads TGTGCCACCAGCAGAGGTTCGGACAGAAACACCGGGGAGCTGTTTTTT. It codes for CATSRGSDRNTGELFF.